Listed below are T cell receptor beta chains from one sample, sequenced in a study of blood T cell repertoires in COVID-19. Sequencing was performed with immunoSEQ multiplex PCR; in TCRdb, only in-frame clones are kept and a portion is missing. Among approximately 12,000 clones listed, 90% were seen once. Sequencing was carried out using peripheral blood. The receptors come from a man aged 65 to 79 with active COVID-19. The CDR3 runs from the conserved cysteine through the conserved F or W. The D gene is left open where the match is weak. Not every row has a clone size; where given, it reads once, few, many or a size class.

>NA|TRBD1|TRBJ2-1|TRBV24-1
CATSEQGSDEQFF
TGTGCCACCAGTGAACAGGGGTCAGATGAGCAGTTCTTC
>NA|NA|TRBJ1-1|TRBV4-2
CASSPSVNTEAFF
TGTGCCAGCAGCCCCTCCGTGAACACTGAAGCTTTCTTT
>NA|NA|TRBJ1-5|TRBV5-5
CASNLGQLDQPQHF
TGTGCCAGCAACCTCGGACAGCTCGATCAGCCCCAGCATTTT
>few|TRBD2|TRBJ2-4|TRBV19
CASSISSGGAGKNIQYF
TGTGCCAGTAGTATCTCTAGCGGGGGGGCAGGGAAAAACATTCAGTACTTC
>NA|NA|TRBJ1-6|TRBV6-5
CASSPGDYYTPLHF
TGTGCCAGCAGCCCCGGGGATTACTATACACCCCTCCACTTT
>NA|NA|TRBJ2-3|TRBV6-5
CASEKAPQADTQYF
TGTGCCAGCGAGAAAGCCCCTCAGGCAGACACGCAGTATTTT
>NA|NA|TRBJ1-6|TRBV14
CASSRGLNSPLHF
TGTGCCAGCAGCCGAGGGTTGAATTCACCCCTCCACTTT
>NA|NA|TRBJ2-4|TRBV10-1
CASPPRGYIHIQYF
TGCGCCAGCCCCCCGCGGGGCTATATACACATTCAGTACTTC
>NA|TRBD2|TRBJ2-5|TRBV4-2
CASSQTSGESETQYF
TGTGCCAGCAGCCAGACTAGCGGGGAGTCAGAGACCCAGTACTTC
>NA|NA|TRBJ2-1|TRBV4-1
CASSQGGFGAEMGAEQFF
TGCGCCAGCAGCCAAGGGGGCTTTGGAGCTGAAATGGGCGCTGAGCAGTTCTTC
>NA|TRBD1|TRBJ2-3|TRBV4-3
CASSPLRTGWDTQYF
TGCGCCAGCAGCCCATTACGGACAGGGTGGGATACGCAGTATTTT
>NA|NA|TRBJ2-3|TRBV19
CASSISTGLKTDTQYF
TGTGCCAGTAGTATAAGTACGGGACTGAAAACAGATACGCAGTATTTT
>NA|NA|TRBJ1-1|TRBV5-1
CASSLTVGSTEAFF
TGCGCCAGCAGCTTGACAGTAGGGAGCACTGAAGCTTTCTTT
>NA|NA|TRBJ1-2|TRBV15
CATSRDRGFYGYTF
TGTGCCACCAGCAGAGACAGGGGTTTCTATGGCTACACCTTC
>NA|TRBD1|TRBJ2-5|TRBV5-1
CASSRTGQETQYF
TGCGCCAGCAGCAGGACAGGCCAAGAGACCCAGTACTTC
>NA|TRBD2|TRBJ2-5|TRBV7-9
CASSLGLAGVGETQYF
TGTGCCAGCAGCTTAGGACTAGCGGGAGTTGGGGAGACCCAGTACTTC
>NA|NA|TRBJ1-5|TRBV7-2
CASTTGGRNQPQHF
TGTGCCAGCACGACAGGAGGTCGCAATCAGCCCCAGCATTTT
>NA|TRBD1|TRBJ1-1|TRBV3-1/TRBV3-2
CASSQVGDRNTEAFF
TGTGCCAGCAGCCAAGTTGGGGACAGGAACACTGAAGCTTTCTTT
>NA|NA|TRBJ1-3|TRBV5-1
CASSLGSSGNTIYF
TGCGCCAGCAGCTTGGGGAGCTCTGGAAACACCATATATTTT
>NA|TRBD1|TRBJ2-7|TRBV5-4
CASSLNRGAPYEQYF
TGTGCCAGCAGCCTGAACAGGGGGGCCCCCTACGAGCAGTACTTC
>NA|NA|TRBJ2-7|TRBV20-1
CSARAGHEQYF
TGCAGTGCTAGGGCAGGGCACGAGCAGTACTTC
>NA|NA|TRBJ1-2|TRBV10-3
CAISESKSYGYTF
TGTGCCATCAGTGAGTCTAAGAGCTATGGCTACACCTTC
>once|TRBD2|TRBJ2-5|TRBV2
CASSEGLAGGQETQYF
TGTGCCAGCAGTGAAGGACTAGCGGGGGGCCAAGAGACCCAGTACTTC
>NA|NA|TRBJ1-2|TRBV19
CASSTPEGGYGYTF
TGTGCCAGTAGTACTCCCGAAGGGGGCTATGGCTACACCTTC
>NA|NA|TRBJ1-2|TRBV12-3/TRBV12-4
CASSQGIGYGYTF
TGTGCCAGCAGCCAGGGGATAGGCTATGGCTACACCTTC
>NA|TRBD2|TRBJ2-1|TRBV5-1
CASSPGLAGHNEQFF
TGCGCCAGCAGCCCCGGACTAGCGGGCCACAATGAGCAGTTCTTC
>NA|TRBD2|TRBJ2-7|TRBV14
CASSPRDGGFTYEQYF
TGTGCCAGCAGCCCGCGAGACGGGGGGTTCACCTACGAGCAGTACTTC
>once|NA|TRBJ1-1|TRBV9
CASSVTGVNTEAFF
TGTGCCAGCAGCGTAACAGGAGTGAACACTGAAGCTTTCTTT
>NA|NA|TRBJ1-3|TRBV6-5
CASRTGGYSGNTIYF
TGTGCCAGCCGGACGGGGGGATACTCTGGAAACACCATATATTTT
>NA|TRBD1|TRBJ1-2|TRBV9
CASGTEDSGGYTF
TGTGCCAGCGGGACAGAGGATAGTGGCGGCTACACCTTC
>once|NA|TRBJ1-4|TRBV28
CASSSPQGLGEKLFF
TGTGCCAGCAGCTCGCCCCAGGGGTTGGGTGAAAAACTGTTTTTT
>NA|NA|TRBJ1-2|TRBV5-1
CASSLEGHGRGYTF
TGCGCCAGCAGCTTGGAGGGGCACGGACGAGGCTACACCTTC
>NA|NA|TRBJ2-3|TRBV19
CASSIEVTSTDTQYF
TGTGCCAGTAGTATCGAGGTTACTAGCACAGATACGCAGTATTTT
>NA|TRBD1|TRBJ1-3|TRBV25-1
CAGQGAVGNTIYF
TGTGCCGGACAGGGGGCGGTGGGAAACACCATATATTTT
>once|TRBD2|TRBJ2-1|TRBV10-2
CASTLTSGAYNEQFF
TGCGCCAGCACTTTGACTAGCGGTGCCTACAATGAGCAGTTCTTC
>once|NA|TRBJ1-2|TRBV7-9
CASSLGGPRDYGYTF
TGTGCCAGCAGCTTAGGGGGCCCCCGCGACTATGGCTACACCTTC
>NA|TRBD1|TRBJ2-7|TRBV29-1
CSVAYFGTGGFEQYF
TGCAGCGTTGCATATTTCGGGACAGGGGGTTTCGAGCAGTACTTC
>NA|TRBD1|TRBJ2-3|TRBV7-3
CASSADRGAGDTQYF
TGTGCCAGCAGCGCCGACAGGGGGGCTGGAGATACGCAGTATTTT
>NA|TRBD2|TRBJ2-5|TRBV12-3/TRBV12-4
CAILGGGQETQYF
TGTGCCATCCTGGGGGGGGGCCAAGAGACCCAGTACTTC
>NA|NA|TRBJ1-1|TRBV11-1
CASSFQEGTEAFF
TGTGCCAGCAGTTTCCAGGAGGGGACTGAAGCTTTCTTT
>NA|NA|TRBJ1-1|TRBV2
CASREGWSVDTEAFF
TGTGCCAGCAGGGAAGGGTGGTCGGTGGACACTGAAGCTTTCTTT
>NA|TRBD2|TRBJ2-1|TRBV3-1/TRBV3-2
CASSHPLTKTSGYNEQFF
TGTGCCAGCAGCCATCCTCTCACTAAGACTAGCGGATACAATGAGCAGTTCTTC
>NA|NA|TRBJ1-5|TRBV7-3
CASSLTADQPQHF
TGTGCCAGCAGCCTGACAGCAGATCAGCCCCAGCATTTT
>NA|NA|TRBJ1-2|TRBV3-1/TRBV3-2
CASSLEGNGYTF
TGTGCCAGCAGCCTGGAGGGGAATGGCTACACCTTC
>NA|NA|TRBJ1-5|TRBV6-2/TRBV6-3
CASSYEARSWPQHF
TGTGCCAGCAGTTACGAGGCTCGCAGTTGGCCCCAGCATTTT
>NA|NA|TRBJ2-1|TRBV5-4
CASSSTEVGGYNEQFF
TGTGCCAGCAGTTCTACGGAGGTTGGAGGGTACAATGAGCAGTTCTTC
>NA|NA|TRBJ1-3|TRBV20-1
CSARDPNTIYF
TGCAGTGCTAGAGATCCGAACACCATATATTTT
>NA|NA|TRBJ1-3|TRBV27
CASSSRNLDGNTIYF
TGTGCCAGCAGTTCCCGCAACCTAGATGGAAACACCATATATTTT
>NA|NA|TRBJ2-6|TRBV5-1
CASSLVGGSGANVLTF
TGCGCCAGCAGCTTGGTGGGGGGCTCTGGGGCCAACGTCCTGACTTTC
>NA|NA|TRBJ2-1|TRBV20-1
CSASRLALNNEQFF
TGCAGTGCTAGTCGGCTAGCGTTGAACAATGAGCAGTTCTTC
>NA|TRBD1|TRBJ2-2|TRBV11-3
CASSLGTGVTGELFF
TGTGCCAGCAGCTTAGGGACAGGGGTCACCGGGGAGCTGTTTTTT
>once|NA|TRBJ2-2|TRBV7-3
CASSSLGTGELFF
TGTGCCAGCAGCTCGCTAGGCACCGGGGAGCTGTTTTTT
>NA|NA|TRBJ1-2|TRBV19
CAITTPGQTSTYTF
TGTGCCATCACGACACCTGGACAGACTTCGACCTACACCTTC
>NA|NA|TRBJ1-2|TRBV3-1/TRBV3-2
CASSGLQGSYGYTF
TGTGCCAGCAGCGGGCTACAGGGATCCTATGGCTACACCTTC